One sample yielded the 10 T cell receptor beta chains listed below, sequenced in a study of T-cell reconstitution after alpha-beta-depleted transplantation in children. Unique molecular identifiers featured in how the TCRbeta library was prepared. TCRdb re-analysed the PCR reads in MiXCR, keeping a single row per CDR3 protein. Among more than 400,000 distinct CDR3 sequences listed, about an eighth were seen once. Source: PBMCs, mostly from graft donor cells, taken 180 days after TCRalphabeta/CD19-depleted stem cell transplant. These TCRs come from a female patient aged 2 to 10 who had a stem cell transplant for aplastic anemia, so the T cells may come from the graft donor.

The J gene is TRBJ1-5, the V gene TRBV10-3; maybe TRBD1 (5 bases). Germline CDR1 is ENHRY and CDR2 is SYGVKD. The CDR3 has 12 amino acids. Trimming stripped 3 bases from V and 7 bases from J, with 7 bases between. CDR3: CAISDRVQPQHF. CDR3 in DNA: TGTGCCATCAGTGACAGGGTGCAGCCCCAGCATTTT.

The rearrangement links TRBV6-2 or TRBV6-3 to TRBJ2-7; 7 nucleotides agree with TRBD2. The CDR3 consists of 13 residues. After removal of 6 bases from V and 7 bases from J, the junction contained 9 bases not matched to a gene. Per germline, CDR1 MNHEY and CDR2 SVGEGT. The CDR3 reads CASRPSGPSEQYF. CDR3 DNA sequence: TGTGCCAGCAGGCCTAGCGGACCCTCAGAGCAGTACTTC.

This rearrangement joins TRBV5-6 to TRBJ2-3, with D possibly TRBD1 on 6 matching bases. From germline, CDR1 is SGHDT and CDR2 YYEEEE. Deletions cut 10 bases from V and 2 bases from J, with 14 bases between. This CDR3 is 13 amino acids long. As DNA, the CDR3 is TGTGCCGGGGGACATCGGAACACAGATACGCAGTATTTT. Its protein product is CAGGHRNTDTQYF.

The CDR3 DNA reads as TGCAGTGCTAAACATAGACAGGGGTTTAACACTGAAGCTTTCTTT. This translates into CSAKHRQGFNTEAFF. This chain connects TRBV20-1 to TRBJ1-1, with 8 bases identical to TRBD1. Trimming removed 4 bases from V and 2 bases from J; junction bases left unmatched: 9. Germline V CDR1 and CDR2: DFQATT, SNEGSKA (reference sequence). CDR3 length: 15 residues.

The chain links TRBV9 to TRBJ2-5; D is ambiguous. Trimming took 0 bases from V and 1 from J, leaving 7 bases between them. CDR3 length equals 14 residues. CDR1 and CDR2 from the germline V gene are SGDLS and YYNGEE. The DNA of the CDR3 is TGTGCCAGCAGCGTAGGTCAGGCCCAAGAGACCCAGTACTTC. Protein product: CASSVGQAQETQYF. Looking up the rest from reference TRBV9 and TRBJ2-5 gives the full variable domain: DSGVTQTPKHLITATGQRVTLRCSPRSGDLSVYWYQQSLDQGLQFLIQYYNGEERAKGNILERFSAQQFPDLHSELNLSSLELGDSALYFCASSVGQAQETQYFGPGTRLLVL.

This clonotype was seen more than once but under ten times. V is TRBV5-8 and J is TRBJ1-3, with 7 bases aligning to TRBD1. V trimming: 4 bases; J trimming: 4 bases; junction bases outside the gene matches: 5. Germline-derived CDR1 and CDR2 are SGHTS and YDEGEE. CDR3 length: 14 residues. The CDR3 spells CASSPGTVGNTIYF. The DNA for the CDR3 is TGTGCCAGCAGCCCCGGGACAGTGGGAAACACCATATATTTT.

This clonotype was seen a few times. The chain couples TRBV28 to TRBJ2-1; 11 positions agree with TRBD1. J lost 4 bases, V lost 6 bases, and 8 bases had no gene match. The CDR3 spans 16 residues. Germline values: CDR1 MDHEN, CDR2 SYDVKM. The CDR3 sequence: CASSEPGTGGYNEQFF. Here the CDR3 DNA reads TGTGCCAGCAGCGAGCCCGGGACAGGGGGTTACAATGAGCAGTTCTTC. The full variable domain, in which reference TRBV28 and TRBJ2-1 provide the parts outside the CDR3, is DVKVTQSSRYLVKRTGEKVFLECVQDMDHENMFWYRQDPGLGLRLIYFSYDVKMKEKGDIPEGYSVSREKKERFSLILESASTNQTSMYLCASSEPGTGGYNEQFFGPGTRLTVL.

This chain uses TRBV24-1 with TRBJ1-5, with a tentative D call TRBD1 (5 bases). CDR3 length: 16 amino acids. In germline, CDR1 is KGHDR, CDR2 SFDVKD. Trimming removed 2 bases from V and 6 bases from J, with 16 bases in between. The chain's CDR3 is CATSDSAGWGSQPQHF. The CDR3 coding sequence is TGTGCCACCAGTGATTCAGCGGGTTGGGGCAGTCAGCCCCAGCATTTT.

Only a few counts were recorded for this clonotype. CDR3 sequence (DNA): TGTGCCAGCAGCTTAGGGTCTGCTTATGGCTACACCTTC. Amino acids: CASSLGSAYGYTF. The rearrangement joins TRBV13 to TRBJ1-2; D unresolved. The CDR3 consists of 13 residues. Trimming stripped 0 bases from V and 5 bases from J, with 7 bases between. Per the germline V gene, CDR1 is PRHDT and CDR2 is FYEKMQ (reference sequence).

This rearrangement joins TRBV11-1 to TRBJ2-1, with TRBD2 matching over 7 bases. Looked up from germline, CDR1 is SGHAT and CDR2 is FQDESV (reference sequence). Losses at the gene ends were 4 bases for V and 3 bases for J; bases not matched to a gene: 15. There are 18 residues in the CDR3. The CDR3, as DNA: TGTGCCAGCAGCTCTTGGGCCGACGGCGGGAGAATCTACAATGAGCAGTTCTTC. Amino acids: CASSSWADGGRIYNEQFF.